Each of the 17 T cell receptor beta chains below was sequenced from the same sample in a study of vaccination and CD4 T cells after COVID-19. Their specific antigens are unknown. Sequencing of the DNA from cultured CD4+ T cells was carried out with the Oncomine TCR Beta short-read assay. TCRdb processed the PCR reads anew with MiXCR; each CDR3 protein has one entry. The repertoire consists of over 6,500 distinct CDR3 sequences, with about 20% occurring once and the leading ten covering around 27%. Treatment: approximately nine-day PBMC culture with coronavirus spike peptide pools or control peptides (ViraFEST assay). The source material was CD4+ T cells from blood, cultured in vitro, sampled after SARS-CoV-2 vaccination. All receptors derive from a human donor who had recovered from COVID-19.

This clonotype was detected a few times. The CDR3 DNA sequence: TGTGCCAGCAGACCAGGGGGCTTTTATGGCTACACCTTC. Its translation is CASRPGGFYGYTF. This chain connects TRBV28 to TRBJ1-2; 8 bases match TRBD1. Germline V lookup: CDR1 MDHEN, CDR2 SYDVKM. With 6 bases clipped from V and 5 bases from J, the junction kept 5 bases outside the gene matches. The CDR3 covers 13 residues.

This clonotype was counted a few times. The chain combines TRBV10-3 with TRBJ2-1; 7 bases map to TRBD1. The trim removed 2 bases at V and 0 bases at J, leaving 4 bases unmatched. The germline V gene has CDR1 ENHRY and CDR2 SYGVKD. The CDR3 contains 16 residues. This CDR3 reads CAISEGQVSSYNEQFF. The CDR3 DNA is TGTGCCATCAGTGAGGGACAGGTTAGCTCCTACAATGAGCAGTTCTTC.

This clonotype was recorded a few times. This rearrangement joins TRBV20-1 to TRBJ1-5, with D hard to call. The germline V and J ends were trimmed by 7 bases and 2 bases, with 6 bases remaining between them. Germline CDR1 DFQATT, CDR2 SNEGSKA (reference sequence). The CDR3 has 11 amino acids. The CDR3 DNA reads TGCAGTGTTCAGGGCAATCAGCCCCAGCATTTT. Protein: CSVQGNQPQHF.

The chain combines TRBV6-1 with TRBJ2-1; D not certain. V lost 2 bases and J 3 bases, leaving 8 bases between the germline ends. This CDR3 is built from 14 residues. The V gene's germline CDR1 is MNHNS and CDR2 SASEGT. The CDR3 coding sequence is TGTGCCAGCAGTGAAACCGACGACTACAATGAGCAGTTCTTC. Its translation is CASSETDDYNEQFF.

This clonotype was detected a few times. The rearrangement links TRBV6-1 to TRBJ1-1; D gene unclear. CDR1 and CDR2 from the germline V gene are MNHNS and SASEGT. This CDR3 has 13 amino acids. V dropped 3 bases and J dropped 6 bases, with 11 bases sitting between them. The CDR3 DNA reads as TGTGCCAGCAGTGAGACGGCCTGGGCTGAAGCTTTCTTT. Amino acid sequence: CASSETAWAEAFF.

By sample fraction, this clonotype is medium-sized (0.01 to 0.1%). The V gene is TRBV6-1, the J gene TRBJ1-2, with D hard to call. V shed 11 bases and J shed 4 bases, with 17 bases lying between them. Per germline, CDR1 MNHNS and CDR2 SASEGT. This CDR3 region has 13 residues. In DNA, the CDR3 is TGTGCCTCCAAAGGCGAGGGAGGCTATGGCTACACCTTC. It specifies CASKGEGGYGYTF.

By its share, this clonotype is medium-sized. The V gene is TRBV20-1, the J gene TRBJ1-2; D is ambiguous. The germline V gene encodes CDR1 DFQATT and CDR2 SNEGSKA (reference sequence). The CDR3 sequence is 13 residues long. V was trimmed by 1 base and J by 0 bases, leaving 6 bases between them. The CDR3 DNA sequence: TGCAGTGCTAGAGCAGGTCCTAACTATGGCTACACCTTC. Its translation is CSARAGPNYGYTF.

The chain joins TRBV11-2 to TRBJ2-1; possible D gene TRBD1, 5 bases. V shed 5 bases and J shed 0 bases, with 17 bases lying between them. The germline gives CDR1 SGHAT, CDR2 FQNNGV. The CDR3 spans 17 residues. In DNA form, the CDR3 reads TGTGCCAGCAGCCCACCTACAGGTCGTAGCTCCTACAATGAGCAGTTCTTC. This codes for CASSPPTGRSSYNEQFF.

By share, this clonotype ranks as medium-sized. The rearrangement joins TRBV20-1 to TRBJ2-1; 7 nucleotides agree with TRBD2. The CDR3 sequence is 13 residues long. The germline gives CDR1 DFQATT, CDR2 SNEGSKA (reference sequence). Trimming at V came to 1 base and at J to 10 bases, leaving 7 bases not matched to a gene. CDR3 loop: CSARVPTSMEQFF. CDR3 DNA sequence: TGCAGTGCTAGAGTCCCGACTAGCATGGAGCAGTTCTTC.

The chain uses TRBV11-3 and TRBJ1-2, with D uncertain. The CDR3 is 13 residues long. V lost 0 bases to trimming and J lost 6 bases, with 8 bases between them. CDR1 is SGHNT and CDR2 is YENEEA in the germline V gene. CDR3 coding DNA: TGTGCCAGCAGCTTAGAAGGGCTTGATGGCTACACCTTC. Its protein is CASSLEGLDGYTF.

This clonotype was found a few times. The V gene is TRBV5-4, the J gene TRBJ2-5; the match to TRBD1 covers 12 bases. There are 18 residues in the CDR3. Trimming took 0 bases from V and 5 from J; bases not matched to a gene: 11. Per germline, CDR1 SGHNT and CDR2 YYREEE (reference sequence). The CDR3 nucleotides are TGTGCCAGCAGCTTGGAATTGGGGACAGGGGGCTATCAGGAGACCCAGTACTTC. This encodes CASSLELGTGGYQETQYF.

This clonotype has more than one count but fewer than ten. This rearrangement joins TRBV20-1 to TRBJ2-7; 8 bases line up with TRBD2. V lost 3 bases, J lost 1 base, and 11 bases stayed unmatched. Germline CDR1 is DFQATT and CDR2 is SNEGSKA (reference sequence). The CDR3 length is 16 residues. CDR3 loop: CSARVSGRGESYEQYF. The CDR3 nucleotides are TGCAGTGCTAGGGTCTCCGGGCGGGGGGAATCCTACGAGCAGTACTTC.

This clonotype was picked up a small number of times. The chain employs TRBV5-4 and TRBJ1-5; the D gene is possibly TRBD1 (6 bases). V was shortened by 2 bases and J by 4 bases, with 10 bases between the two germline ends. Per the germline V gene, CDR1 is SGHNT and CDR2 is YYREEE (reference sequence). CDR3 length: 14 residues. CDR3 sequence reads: CASSLAGVNQPQHF. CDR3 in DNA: TGTGCCAGCAGCTTAGCAGGGGTTAATCAGCCCCAGCATTTT.

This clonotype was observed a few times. DNA for the CDR3: TGCGCCAGCAGTGATGGACTTAACAATCAGCCCCAGCATTTT. It yields the protein CASSDGLNNQPQHF. This sequence joins TRBV10-1 and TRBJ1-5; D remains unclear. V gave up 3 bases and J gave up 3 bases, with 9 bases separating them. The length of the CDR3 is 14 residues. The germline V gene has CDR1 WNHNN and CDR2 SYGVQD (reference sequence).

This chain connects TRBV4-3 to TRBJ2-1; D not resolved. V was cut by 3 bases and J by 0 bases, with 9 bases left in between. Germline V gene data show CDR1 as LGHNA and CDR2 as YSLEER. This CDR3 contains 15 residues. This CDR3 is CASSQAWSSYNEQFF. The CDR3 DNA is TGCGCCAGCAGCCAGGCTTGGAGCTCCTACAATGAGCAGTTCTTC.

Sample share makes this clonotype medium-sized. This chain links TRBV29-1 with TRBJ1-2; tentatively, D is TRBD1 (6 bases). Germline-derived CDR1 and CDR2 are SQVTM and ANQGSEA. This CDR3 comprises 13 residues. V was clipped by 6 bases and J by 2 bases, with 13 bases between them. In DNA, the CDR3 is TGCAGCGTCCGCAGGGGATCCAACTATGGCTACACCTTC. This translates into CSVRRGSNYGYTF. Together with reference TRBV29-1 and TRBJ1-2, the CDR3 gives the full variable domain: SAVISQKPSRDICQRGTSLTIQCQVDSQVTMMFWYRQQPGQSLTLIATANQGSEATYESGFVIDKFPISRPNLTFSTLTVSNMSPEDSSIYLCSVRRGSNYGYTFGSGTRLTVV.

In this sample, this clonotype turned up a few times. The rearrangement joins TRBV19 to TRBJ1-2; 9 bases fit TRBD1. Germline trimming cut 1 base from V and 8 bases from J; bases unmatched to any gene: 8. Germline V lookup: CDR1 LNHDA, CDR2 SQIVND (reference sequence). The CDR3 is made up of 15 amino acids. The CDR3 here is CASSIGSGTGSGYTF. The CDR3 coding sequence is TGTGCCAGTAGTATAGGGTCGGGGACAGGGAGCGGCTACACCTTC. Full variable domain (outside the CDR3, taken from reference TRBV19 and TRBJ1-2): DGGITQSPKYLFRKEGQNVTLSCEQNLNHDAMYWYRQDPGQGLRLIYYSQIVNDFQKGDIAEGYSVSREKKESFPLTVTSAQKNPTAFYLCASSIGSGTGSGYTFGSGTRLTVV.